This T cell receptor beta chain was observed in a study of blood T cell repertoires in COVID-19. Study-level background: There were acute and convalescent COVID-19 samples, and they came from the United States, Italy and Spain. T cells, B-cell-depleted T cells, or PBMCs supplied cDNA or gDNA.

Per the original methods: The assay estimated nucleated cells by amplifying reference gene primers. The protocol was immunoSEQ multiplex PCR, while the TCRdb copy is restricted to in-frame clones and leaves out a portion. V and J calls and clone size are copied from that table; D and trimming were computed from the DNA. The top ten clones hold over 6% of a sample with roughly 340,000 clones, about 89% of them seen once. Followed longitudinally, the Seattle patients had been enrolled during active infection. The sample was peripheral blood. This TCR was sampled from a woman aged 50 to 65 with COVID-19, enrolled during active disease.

Written as DNA, the CDR3 is TGTGCCAGCAGTGAGTCGGGAGCCGATGGGACTGAAGCTTTCTTT. It yields the protein CASSESGADGTEAFF. This chain links TRBV6-6 with TRBJ1-1; D gene ambiguous. V lost 5 bases and J lost 5, with 18 bases in between. CDR1 is MNHNY, CDR2 SVGAGI, per germline (reference sequence). The CDR3 runs to 15 residues.